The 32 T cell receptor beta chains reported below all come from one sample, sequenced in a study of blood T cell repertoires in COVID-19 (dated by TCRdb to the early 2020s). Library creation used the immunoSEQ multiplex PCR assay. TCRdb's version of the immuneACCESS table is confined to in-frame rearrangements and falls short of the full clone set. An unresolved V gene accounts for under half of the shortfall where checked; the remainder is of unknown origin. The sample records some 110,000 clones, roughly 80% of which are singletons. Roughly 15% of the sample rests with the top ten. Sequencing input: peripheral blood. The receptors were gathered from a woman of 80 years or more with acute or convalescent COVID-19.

This chain's CDR3 is CASSPGGGPREQYV. In DNA form, the CDR3 reads TGTGCCAGCTCACCAGGGGGGGGGCCGAGGGAGCAGTACGTC. The gene calls are TRBV18 and TRBJ2-7; D possibly corresponds to TRBD2 (7 bases). The germline CDR1 and CDR2 sequences are KGHSH and LQKENI. Between the trimmed V and J ends, which lost 2 bases and 7 bases, there was a span of 15 bases. CDR3 size: 14 residues.

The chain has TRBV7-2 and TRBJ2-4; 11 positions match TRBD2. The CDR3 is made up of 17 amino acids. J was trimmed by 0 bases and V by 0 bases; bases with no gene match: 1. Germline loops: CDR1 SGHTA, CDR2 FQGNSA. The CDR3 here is CASSLASGGVAKNIQYF. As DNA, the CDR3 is TGTGCCAGCAGCTTAGCTAGCGGGGGGGTAGCCAAAAACATTCAGTACTTC.

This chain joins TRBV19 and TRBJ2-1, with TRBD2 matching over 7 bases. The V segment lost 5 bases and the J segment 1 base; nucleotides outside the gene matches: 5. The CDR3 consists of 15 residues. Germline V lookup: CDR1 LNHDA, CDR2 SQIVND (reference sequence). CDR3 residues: CASSVRGDSYNEQFF. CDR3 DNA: TGTGCCAGTAGTGTACGGGGGGATTCCTACAATGAGCAGTTCTTC.

The CDR3 reads CAWSGDSTEAFF. The CDR3 DNA reads as TGTGCCTGGAGTGGGGACAGCACTGAAGCTTTCTTT. This chain uses TRBV30 with TRBJ1-1; 7 nucleotides agree with TRBD1. Germline loops: CDR1 GTSNPN, CDR2 SVGIG (reference sequence). The V and J ends lost 1 base and 4 bases, in that order; junction bases with no gene match: 0. This CDR3 region has 12 residues.

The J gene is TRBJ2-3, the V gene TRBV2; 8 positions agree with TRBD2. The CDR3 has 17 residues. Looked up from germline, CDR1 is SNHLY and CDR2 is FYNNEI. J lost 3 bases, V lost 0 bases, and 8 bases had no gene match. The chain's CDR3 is CASSEAWLAGLTDTQYF. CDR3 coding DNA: TGTGCCAGCAGTGAAGCGTGGCTAGCGGGCCTGACAGATACGCAGTATTTT.

The CDR3 DNA reads TGCGCCAGCAGCTTGGAGGCCCAGGGGGCCCGGTCACCCCTCCACTTT. Its translation is CASSLEAQGARSPLHF. V gene TRBV5-1 combines with J gene TRBJ1-6; 8 bases fit TRBD1. Germline CDR1 is SGHRS and CDR2 is YFSETQ. The CDR3 loop spans 16 amino acids. The trim removed 0 bases at V and 10 bases at J, leaving 9 bases unmatched.

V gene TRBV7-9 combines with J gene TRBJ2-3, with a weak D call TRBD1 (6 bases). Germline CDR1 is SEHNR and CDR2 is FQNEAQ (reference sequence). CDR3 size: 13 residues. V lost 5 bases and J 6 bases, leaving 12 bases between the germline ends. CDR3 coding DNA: TGTGCCAGCAGCAGCCGGGACACTGATACGCAGTATTTT. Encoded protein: CASSSRDTDTQYF.

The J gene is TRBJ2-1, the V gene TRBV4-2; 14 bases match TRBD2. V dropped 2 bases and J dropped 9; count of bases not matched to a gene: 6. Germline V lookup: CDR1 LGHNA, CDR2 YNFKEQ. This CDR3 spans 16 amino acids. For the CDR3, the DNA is TGTGCCAGCAGCCAACCTGGGACTAGCGGGAGAAGTGAGCAGTTCTTC. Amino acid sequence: CASSQPGTSGRSEQFF.

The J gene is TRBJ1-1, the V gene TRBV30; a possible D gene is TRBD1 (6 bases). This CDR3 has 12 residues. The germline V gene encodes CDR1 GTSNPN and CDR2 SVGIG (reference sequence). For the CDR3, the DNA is TGTGCACGGGGGGGGCAGAACACTGAAGCTTTCTTT. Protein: CARGGQNTEAFF.

In DNA form, the CDR3 reads TGTGCCAGCAGCCCCCGGAAGGGGCACACTGAAGCTTTCTTT. Translated: CASSPRKGHTEAFF. The J gene is TRBJ1-1, the V gene TRBV7-9; D may be TRBD1 (5 bases). V was clipped by 5 bases and J by 3 bases, with 13 bases between them. This CDR3 spans 14 amino acids. Germline assignment: CDR1 SEHNR and CDR2 FQNEAQ (reference sequence).

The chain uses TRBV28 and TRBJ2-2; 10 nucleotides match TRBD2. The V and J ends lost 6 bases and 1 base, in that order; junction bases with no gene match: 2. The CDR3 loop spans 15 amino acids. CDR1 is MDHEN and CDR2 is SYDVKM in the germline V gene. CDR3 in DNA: TGTGCCAGCAGCCGGACTAGCGGGAACACCGGGGAGCTGTTTTTT. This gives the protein CASSRTSGNTGELFF.

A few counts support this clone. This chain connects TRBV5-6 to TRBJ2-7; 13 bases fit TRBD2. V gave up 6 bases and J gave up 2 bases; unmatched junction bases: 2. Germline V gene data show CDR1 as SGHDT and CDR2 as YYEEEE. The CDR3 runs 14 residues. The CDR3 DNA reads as TGTGCCAGCACCGGGACTAGCGGGGCCTACGAGCAGTACGTC. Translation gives CASTGTSGAYEQYV.

The CDR3 bases are TGTGCCAGCAGCCAAACAGAAACTTATAATTCACCCCTCCACTTT. Translation gives CASSQTETYNSPLHF. The rearrangement links TRBV3-1 (or the pseudogene TRBV3-2) to TRBJ1-6, with D unclear. V was clipped by 2 bases and J by 4 bases, with 9 bases between them. CDR3 size: 15 residues. Germline-derived CDR1 and CDR2 are LGHDT and YNNKEL (reference sequence).

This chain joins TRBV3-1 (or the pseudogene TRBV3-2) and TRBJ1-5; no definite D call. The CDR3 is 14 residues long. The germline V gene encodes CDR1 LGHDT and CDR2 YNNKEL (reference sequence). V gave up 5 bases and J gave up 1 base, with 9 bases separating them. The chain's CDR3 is CASSSRGSNQPQHF. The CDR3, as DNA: TGTGCCAGCAGCTCGAGAGGGAGCAATCAGCCCCAGCATTTT.

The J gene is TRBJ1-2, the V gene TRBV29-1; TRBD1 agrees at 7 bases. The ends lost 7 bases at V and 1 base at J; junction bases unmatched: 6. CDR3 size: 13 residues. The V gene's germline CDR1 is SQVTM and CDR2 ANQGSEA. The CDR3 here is CSARGQVNYGYTF. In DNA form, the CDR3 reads TGCAGCGCTCGTGGACAGGTTAACTATGGCTACACCTTC.

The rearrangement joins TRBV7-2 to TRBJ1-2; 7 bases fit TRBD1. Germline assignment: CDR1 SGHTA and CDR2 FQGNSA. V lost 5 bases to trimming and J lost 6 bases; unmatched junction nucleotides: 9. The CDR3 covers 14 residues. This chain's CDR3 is CASSGRQGRDGYTF. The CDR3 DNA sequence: TGTGCCAGCAGCGGCAGACAGGGCAGGGATGGCTACACCTTC.

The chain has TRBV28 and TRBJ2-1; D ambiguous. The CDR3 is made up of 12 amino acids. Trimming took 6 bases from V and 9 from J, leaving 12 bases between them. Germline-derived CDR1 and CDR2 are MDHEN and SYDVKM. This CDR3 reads CASSPPQREQFF. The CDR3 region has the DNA TGTGCCAGCAGCCCACCGCAGCGTGAGCAGTTCTTC.

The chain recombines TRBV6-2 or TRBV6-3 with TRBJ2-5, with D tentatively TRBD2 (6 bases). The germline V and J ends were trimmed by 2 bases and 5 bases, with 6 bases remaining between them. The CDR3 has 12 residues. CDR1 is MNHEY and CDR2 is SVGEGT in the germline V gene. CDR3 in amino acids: CASSYREETQYF. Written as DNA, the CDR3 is TGTGCCAGCAGTTACCGGGAGGAGACCCAGTACTTC.

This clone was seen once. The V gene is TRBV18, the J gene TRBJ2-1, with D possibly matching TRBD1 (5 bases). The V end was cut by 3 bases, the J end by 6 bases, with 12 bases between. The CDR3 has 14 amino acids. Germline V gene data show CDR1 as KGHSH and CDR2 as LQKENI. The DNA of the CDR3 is TGTGCCAGCTCACCCAATACAGGCTCCAATGAGCAGTTCTTC. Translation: CASSPNTGSNEQFF.

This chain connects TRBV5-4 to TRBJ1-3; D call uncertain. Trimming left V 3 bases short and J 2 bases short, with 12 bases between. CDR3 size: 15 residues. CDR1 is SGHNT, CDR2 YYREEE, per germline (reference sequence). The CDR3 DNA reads TGTGCCAGCAGCTCGAGAGGGCAGGCTGGAAACACCATATATTTT. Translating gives CASSSRGQAGNTIYF.

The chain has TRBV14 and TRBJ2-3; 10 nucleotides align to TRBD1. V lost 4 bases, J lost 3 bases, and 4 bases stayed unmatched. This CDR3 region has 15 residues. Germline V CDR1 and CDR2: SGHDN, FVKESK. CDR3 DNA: TGTGCCAGCAGCCCGGGACAGGGGAGGACAGATACGCAGTATTTT. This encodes CASSPGQGRTDTQYF.

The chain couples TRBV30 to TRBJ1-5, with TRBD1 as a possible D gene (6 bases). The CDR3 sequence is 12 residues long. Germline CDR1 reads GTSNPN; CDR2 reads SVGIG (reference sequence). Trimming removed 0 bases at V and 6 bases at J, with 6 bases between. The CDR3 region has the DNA TGTGCCTGGAGTGTACAGGGTCAGCCCCAGCATTTT. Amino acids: CAWSVQGQPQHF.

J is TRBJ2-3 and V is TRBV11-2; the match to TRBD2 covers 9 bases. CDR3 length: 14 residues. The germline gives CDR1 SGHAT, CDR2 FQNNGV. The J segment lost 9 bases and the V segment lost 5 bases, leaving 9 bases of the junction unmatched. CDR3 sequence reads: CASSEGTSRRTQYF. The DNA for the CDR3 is TGTGCCAGCAGCGAAGGGACTAGCCGTCGAACGCAGTATTTT.

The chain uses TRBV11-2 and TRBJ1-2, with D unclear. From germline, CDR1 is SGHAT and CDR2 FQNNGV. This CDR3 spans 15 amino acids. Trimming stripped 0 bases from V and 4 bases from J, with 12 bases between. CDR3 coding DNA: TGTGCCAGCAGCTTAGACCCTTACAGAATCTATGGCTACACCTTC. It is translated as CASSLDPYRIYGYTF.

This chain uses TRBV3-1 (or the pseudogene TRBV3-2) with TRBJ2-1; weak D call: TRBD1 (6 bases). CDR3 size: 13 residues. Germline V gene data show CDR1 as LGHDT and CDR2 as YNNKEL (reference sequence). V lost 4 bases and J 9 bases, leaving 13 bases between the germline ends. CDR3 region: CASSRSGASEQFF. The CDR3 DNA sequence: TGTGCCAGCAGCCGTTCAGGGGCCAGTGAGCAGTTCTTC.

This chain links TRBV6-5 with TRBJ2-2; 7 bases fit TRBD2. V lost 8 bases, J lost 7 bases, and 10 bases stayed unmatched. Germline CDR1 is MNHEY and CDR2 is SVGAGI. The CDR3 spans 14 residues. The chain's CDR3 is CASLEREALGELFF. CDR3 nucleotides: TGTGCCAGCCTCGAACGGGAGGCCCTCGGGGAGCTGTTTTTT.

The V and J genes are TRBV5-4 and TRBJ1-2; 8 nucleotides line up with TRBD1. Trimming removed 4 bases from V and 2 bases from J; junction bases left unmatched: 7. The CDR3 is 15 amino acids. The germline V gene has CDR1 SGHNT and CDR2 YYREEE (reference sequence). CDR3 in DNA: TGTGCCAGCAGCCCCGACAGGGGAGCAAACTATGGCTACACCTTC. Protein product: CASSPDRGANYGYTF.

The CDR3 DNA reads as TGTGCCAGCAGTCCGGACAAGAACTATGGCTACACCTTC. Translation: CASSPDKNYGYTF. The chain combines TRBV27 with TRBJ1-2, with D maybe TRBD1 (5 bases). The CDR3 totals 13 residues. CDR1 and CDR2 from the germline V gene are MNHEY and SMNVEV (reference sequence). V was pared by 5 bases and J by 2 bases, with 9 bases between.

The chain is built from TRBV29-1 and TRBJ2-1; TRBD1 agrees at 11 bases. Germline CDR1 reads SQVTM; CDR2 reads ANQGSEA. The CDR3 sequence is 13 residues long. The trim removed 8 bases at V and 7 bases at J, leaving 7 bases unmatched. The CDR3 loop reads CSFGQGAPNEQFF. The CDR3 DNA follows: TGCAGCTTTGGACAGGGGGCGCCAAATGAGCAGTTCTTC.

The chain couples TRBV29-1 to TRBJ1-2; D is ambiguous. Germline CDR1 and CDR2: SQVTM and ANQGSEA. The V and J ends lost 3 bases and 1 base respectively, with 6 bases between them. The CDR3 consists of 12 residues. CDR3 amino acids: CSVDGDNYGYTF. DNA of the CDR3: TGCAGCGTTGACGGGGATAACTATGGCTACACCTTC.

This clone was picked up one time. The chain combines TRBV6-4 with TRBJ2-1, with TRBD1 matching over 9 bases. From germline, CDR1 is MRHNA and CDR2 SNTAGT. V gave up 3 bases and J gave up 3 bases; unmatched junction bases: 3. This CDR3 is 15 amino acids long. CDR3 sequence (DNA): TGTGCCAGCAGTGAAGGGACAGGGAACTACAATGAGCAGTTCTTC. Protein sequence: CASSEGTGNYNEQFF.

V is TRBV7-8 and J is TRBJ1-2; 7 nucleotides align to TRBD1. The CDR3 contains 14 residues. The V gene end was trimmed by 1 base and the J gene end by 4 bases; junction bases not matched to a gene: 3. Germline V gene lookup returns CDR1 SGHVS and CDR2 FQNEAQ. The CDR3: CASSLGGQIYGYTF. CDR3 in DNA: TGTGCCAGCAGCTTAGGGGGACAGATCTATGGCTACACCTTC.